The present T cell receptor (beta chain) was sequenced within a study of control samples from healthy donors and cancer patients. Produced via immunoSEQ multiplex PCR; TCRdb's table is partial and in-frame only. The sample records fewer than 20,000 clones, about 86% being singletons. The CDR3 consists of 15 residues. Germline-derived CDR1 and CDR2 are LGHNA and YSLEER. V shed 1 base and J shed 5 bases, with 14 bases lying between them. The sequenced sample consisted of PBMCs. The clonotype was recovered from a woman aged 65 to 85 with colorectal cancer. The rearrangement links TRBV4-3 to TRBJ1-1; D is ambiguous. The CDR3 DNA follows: TGCGCCAGCAGCCAAGCCCTGGTTGTGGGTACTGAAGCTTTCTTT. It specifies CASSQALVVGTEAFF.